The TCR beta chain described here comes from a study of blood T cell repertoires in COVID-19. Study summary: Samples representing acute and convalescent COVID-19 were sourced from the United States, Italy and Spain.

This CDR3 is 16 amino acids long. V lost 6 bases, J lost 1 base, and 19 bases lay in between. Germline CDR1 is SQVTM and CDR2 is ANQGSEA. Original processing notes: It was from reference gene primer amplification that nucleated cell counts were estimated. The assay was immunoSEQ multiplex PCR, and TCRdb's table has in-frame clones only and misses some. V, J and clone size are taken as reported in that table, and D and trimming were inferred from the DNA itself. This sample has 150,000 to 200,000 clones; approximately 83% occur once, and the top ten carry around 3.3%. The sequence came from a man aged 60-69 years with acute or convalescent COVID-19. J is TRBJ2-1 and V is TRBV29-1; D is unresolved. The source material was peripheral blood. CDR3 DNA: TGCAGCGTAGCCTCGACAAGTTACCATTCCTACAATGAGCAGTTCTTC. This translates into CSVASTSYHSYNEQFF.